This TCR beta chain was sequenced in a study of a mutant IDH1 vaccine in newly diagnosed glioma. At the level of the study: Patients under treatment included around 60% males and about 38% females and had a mean age of around 43 years.

Losses at the gene ends were 2 bases for V and 2 bases for J; bases not matched to a gene: 3. The CDR3 has 16 amino acids. The germline V gene has CDR1 SGHNT and CDR2 YYREEE (reference sequence). For this clone: Its antigen remains unidentified.

TCRdb keeps only in-frame clones here, not all; method: immunoSEQ multiplex PCR. The top ten hold about 2.2% of the sample, which has about 40,000 clones, over 80% seen once. Time point meaning: week 11, during vaccination. The content of each vaccine dose was 300 ug of mutant IDH1 20-mer peptide, and topical imiquimod accompanied it. The chain recombines TRBV5-4 with TRBJ2-3, with 12 bases that match TRBD2. The receptor was derived from a man aged 40-49 years with glioma. The source material was PBMCs, sampled from a glioma patient whose treatment included an IDH1 peptide vaccine. The CDR3 is CASSLLAGGFTDTQYF. CDR3 sequence (DNA): TGTGCCAGCAGCTTACTAGCGGGAGGTTTCACAGATACGCAGTATTTT.